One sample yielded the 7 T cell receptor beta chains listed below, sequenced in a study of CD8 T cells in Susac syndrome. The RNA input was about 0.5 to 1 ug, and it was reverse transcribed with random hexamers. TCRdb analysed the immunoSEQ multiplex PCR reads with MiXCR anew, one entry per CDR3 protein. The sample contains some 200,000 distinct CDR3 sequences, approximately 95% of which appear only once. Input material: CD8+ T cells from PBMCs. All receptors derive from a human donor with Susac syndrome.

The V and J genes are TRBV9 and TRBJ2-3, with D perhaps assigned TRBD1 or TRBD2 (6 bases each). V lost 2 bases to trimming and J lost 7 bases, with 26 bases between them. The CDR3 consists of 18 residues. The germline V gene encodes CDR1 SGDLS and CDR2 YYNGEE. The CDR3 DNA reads TGTGCCAGCAGCGTTGAAGGGGGACTCCCTACGATGGGTAATACGCAGTATTTT. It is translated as CASSVEGGLPTMGNTQYF.

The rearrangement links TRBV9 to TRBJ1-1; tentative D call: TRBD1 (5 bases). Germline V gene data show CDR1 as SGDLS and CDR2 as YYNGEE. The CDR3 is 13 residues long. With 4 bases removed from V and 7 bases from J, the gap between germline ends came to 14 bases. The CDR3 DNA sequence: TGTGCCAGCAGCCCCCGGGTGGGGGGTGAAGCTTTCTTT. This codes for CASSPRVGGEAFF.

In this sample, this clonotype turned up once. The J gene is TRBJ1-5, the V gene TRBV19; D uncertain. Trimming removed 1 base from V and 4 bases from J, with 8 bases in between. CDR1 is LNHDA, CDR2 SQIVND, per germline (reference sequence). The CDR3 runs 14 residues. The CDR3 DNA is TGTGCCAGTAGTATAGCAGGAGTTAATCAGCCCCAGCATTTT. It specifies CASSIAGVNQPQHF. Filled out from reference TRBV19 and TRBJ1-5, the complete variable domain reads DGGITQSPKYLFRKEGQNVTLSCEQNLNHDAMYWYRQDPGQGLRLIYYSQIVNDFQKGDIAEGYSVSREKKESFPLTVTSAQKNPTAFYLCASSIAGVNQPQHFGDGTRLSIL.

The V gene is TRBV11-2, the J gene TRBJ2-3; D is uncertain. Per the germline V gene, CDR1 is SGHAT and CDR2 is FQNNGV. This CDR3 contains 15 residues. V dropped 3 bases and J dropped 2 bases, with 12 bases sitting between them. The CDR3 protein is CASSLDGQTTDTQYF. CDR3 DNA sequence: TGTGCCAGCAGCTTGGATGGTCAAACCACAGATACGCAGTATTTT.

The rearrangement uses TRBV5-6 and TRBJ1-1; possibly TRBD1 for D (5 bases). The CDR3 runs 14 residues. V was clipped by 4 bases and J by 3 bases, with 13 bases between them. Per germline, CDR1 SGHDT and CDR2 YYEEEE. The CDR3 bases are TGTGCCAGCAGCGGGGGACCTGGCGACACTGAAGCTTTCTTT. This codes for CASSGGPGDTEAFF.

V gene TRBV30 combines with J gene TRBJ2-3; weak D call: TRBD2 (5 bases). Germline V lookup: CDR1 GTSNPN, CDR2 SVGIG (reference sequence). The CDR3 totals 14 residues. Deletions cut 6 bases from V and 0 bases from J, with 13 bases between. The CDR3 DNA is TGTGCCTGTTATCGGGGAGTAAGCACAGATACGCAGTATTTT. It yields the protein CACYRGVSTDTQYF.

For the CDR3, the DNA is TGTGCCAGCGGGACAGGGAGGAATGGCTACACCTTC. Encoded protein: CASGTGRNGYTF. The V gene is TRBV19, the J gene TRBJ1-2; 9 nucleotides line up with TRBD1. V lost 9 bases to trimming and J lost 6 bases; unmatched junction nucleotides: 5. Germline assignment: CDR1 LNHDA and CDR2 SQIVND (reference sequence). This CDR3 is built from 12 residues.